This T cell receptor beta chain was captured by sequencing in a study of CD8 T cells in ankylosing spondylitis. Whole-study findings and limits: For ankylosing spondylitis blood, a TCR beta motif of eight or nine highly homologous variants appeared characteristic. Earlier studies detected some motif variants in reactive arthritis synovial fluid and blood. Reportedly, matched ankylosing spondylitis synovial fluid was significantly enriched for disease-linked clones.

The V end lost 2 bases, the J end lost 5 bases, and 12 bases lay between the germline ends. The CDR3 runs to 14 residues. For TCR beta, libraries came from quantitative 5'-RACE with molecular barcodes. TCRdb re-called the 5' RACE reads through MiXCR, storing one row per CDR3 protein. The table includes over 150,000 distinct CDR3 sequences, roughly 13% detected once. This clonotype was seen at least ten times. What it recognizes is unknown. The source material was blood, either unsorted or a sorted T cell fraction (not recorded which). J is TRBJ2-5 and V is TRBV12-3 or TRBV12-4; D is ambiguous. The origin of this receptor is a male donor with ankylosing spondylitis or in good health (not recorded which). CDR3 sequence: CASSLNAVGETQYF. The CDR3 nucleotides read TGTGCCAGCAGTTTAAATGCGGTAGGGGAGACCCAGTACTTC.